A single TCR beta chain is shown here with its context. CDR1 is GTSNPN, CDR2 SVGIG, per germline (reference sequence). This CDR3 spans 13 amino acids. The ends lost 1 base at V and 3 bases at J; junction bases unmatched: 0. The data are from a study of blood T cell repertoires in COVID-19. Study-level background: Material from acute and convalescent COVID-19 was sourced from the United States, Italy and Spain. T cells, B-cell-depleted T cells, or PBMCs supplied cDNA or gDNA.

Per the original data handling: Amplifying reference gene primers gave estimates of nucleated cell counts. Clones were sequenced by immunoSEQ multiplex PCR, and TCRdb holds only the in-frame ones, with some missing. V, J and clone size are taken as reported in that table, and D and trimming were inferred from the DNA itself. This table has some 45,000 clones, roughly four fifths appearing once. This TCR was recovered from a man in his sixties with acute or convalescent COVID-19. The V and J genes are TRBV30 and TRBJ2-1; 7 bases match TRBD2. The sequenced sample consisted of peripheral blood. CDR3 in amino acids: CAWSGTSYNEQFF. The CDR3 DNA follows: TGTGCCTGGAGTGGGACTAGCTACAATGAGCAGTTCTTC.